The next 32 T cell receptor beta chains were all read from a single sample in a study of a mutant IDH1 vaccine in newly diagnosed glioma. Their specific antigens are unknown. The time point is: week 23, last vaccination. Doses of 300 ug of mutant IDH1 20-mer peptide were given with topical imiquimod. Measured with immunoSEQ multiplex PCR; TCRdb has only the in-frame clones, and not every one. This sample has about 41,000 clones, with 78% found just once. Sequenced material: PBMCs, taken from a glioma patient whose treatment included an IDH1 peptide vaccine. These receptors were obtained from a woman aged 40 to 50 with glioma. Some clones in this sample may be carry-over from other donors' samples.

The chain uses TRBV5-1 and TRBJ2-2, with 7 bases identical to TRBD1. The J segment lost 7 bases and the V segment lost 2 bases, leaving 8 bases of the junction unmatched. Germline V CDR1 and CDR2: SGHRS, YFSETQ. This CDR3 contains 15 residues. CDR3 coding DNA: TGCGCCAGCAGCTTCCGACAGGGTTGGGACGGGGAGCTGTTTTTT. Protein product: CASSFRQGWDGELFF.

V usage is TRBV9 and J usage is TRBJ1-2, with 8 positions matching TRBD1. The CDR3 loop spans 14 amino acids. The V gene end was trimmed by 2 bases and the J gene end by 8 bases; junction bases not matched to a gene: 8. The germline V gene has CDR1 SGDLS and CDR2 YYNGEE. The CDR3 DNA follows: TGTGCCAGCAGCGTCGGGACAGGCGGCGAGGGCTACACCTTC. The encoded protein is CASSVGTGGEGYTF.

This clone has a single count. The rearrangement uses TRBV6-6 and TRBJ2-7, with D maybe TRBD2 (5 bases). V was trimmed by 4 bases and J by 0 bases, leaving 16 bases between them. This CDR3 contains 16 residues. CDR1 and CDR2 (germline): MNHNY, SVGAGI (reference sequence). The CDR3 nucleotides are TGTGCCAGCAGTTTTTACCGGGAAAAGAGCTCCTACGAGCAGTACTTC. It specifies CASSFYREKSSYEQYF.

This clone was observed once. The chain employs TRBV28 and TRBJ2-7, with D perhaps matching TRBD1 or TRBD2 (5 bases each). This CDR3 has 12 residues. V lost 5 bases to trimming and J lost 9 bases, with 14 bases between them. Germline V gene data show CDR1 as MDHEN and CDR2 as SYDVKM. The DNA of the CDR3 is TGTGCCAGCAGTCCACCCGGGGCATGGCAGTACTTC. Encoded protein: CASSPPGAWQYF.

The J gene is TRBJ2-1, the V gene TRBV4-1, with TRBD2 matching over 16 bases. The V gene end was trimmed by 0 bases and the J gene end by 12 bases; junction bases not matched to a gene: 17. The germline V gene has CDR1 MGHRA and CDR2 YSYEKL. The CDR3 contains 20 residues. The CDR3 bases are TGCGCCAGCAGCCAAGATCAACGTCCGGGGACTAGCGGGAGGGGAGGGGGGCAGTTCTTC. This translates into CASSQDQRPGTSGRGGGQFF.

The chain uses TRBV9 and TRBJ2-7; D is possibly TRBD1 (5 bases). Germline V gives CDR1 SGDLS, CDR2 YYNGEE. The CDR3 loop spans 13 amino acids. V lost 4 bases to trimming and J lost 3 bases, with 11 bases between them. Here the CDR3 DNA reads TGTGCCAGCAGCCCAGGGCTCTTCTACGAGCAGTACTTC. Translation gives CASSPGLFYEQYF.

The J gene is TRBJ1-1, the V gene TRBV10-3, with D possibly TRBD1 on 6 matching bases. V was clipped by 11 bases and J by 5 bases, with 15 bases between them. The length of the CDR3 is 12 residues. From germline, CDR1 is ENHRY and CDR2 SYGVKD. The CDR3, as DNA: TGTGCCGTAGGACAGCAAAAGACTGAAGCTTTCTTT. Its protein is CAVGQQKTEAFF.

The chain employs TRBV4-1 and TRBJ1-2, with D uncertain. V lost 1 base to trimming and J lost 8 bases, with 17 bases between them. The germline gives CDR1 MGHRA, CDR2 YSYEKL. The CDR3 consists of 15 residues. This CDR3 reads CASSQVRQGITGYTF. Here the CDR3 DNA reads TGCGCCAGCAGCCAAGTAAGACAAGGGATTACGGGCTACACCTTC.

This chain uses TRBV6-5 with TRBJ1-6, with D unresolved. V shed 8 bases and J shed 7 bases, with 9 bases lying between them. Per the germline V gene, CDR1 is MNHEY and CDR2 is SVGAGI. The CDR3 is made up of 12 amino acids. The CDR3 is CASQQGNSPLHF. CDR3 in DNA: TGTGCCAGCCAACAAGGGAATTCACCCCTCCACTTT.

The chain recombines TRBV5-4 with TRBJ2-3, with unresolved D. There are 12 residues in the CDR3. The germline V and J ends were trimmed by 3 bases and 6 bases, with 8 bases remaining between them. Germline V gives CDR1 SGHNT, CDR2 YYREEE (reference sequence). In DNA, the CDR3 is TGTGCCAGCAGCTCCCTGAGGGATACGCAGTATTTT. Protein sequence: CASSSLRDTQYF.

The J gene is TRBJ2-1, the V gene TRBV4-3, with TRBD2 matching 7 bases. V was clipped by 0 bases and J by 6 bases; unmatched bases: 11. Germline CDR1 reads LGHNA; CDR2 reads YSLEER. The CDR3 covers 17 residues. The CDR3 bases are TGCGCCAGCAGCCAAGATCGGTCTAGCGGAATCATCAATGAGCAGTTCTTC. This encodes CASSQDRSSGIINEQFF.

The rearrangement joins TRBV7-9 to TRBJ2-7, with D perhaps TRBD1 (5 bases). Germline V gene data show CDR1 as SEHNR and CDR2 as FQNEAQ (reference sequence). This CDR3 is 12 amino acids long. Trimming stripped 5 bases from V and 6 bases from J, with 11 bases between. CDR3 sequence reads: CASSPGWSEQYF. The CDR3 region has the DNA TGTGCCAGCAGCCCAGGGTGGAGCGAGCAGTACTTC.

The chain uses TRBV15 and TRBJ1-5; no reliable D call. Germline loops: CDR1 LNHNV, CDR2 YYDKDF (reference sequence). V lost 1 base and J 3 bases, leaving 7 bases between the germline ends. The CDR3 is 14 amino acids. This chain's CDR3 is CATSRGSHNQPQHF. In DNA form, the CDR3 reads TGTGCCACCAGCAGAGGGAGTCACAATCAGCCCCAGCATTTT. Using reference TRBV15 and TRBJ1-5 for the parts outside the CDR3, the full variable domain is DAMVIQNPRYQVTQFGKPVTLSCSQTLNHNVMYWYQQKSSQAPKLLFHYYDKDFNNEADTPDNFQSRRPNTSFCFLDIRSPGLGDTAMYLCATSRGSHNQPQHFGDGTRLSIL.

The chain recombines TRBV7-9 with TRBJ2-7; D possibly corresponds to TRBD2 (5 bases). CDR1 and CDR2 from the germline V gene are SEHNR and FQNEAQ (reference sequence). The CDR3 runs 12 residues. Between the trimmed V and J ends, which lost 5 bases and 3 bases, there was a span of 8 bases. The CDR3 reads CASSDGNYEQYF. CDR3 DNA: TGTGCCAGCAGCGACGGGAACTACGAGCAGTACTTC.

The CDR3 loop is CASSQVRENTEAFF. As DNA, the CDR3 is TGTGCCAGCAGCCAAGTTAGGGAGAACACTGAAGCTTTCTTT. The V gene is TRBV14, the J gene TRBJ1-1, with D uncertain. With 1 base removed from V and 1 base from J, the gap between germline ends came to 7 bases. The CDR3 is 14 amino acids. CDR1 is SGHDN, CDR2 FVKESK, per germline.

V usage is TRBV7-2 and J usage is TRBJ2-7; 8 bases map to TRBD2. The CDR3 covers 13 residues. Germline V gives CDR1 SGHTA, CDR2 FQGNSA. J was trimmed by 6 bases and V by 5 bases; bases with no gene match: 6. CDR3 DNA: TGTGCCAGCAGCCGCTTAGCGGGACTCGAGCAGTACTTC. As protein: CASSRLAGLEQYF.

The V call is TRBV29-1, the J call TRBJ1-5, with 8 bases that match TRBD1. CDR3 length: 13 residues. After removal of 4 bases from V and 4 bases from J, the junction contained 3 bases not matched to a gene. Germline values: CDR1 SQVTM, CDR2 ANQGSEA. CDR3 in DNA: TGCAGCGTTGGGGGACAGGAGAATCAGCCCCAGCATTTT. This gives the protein CSVGGQENQPQHF.

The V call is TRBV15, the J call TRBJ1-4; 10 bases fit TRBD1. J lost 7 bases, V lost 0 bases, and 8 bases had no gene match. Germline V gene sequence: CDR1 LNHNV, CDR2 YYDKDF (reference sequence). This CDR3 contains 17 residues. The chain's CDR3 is CATSRDHSGTGVEKLFF. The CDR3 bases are TGTGCCACCAGCAGAGATCATAGTGGGACAGGGGTTGAAAAACTGTTTTTT.

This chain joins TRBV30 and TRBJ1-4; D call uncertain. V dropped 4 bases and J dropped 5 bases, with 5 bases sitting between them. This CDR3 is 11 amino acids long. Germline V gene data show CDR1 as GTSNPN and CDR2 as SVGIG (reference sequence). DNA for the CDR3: TGTGCCTGGACTCAGAATGAAAAACTGTTTTTT. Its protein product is CAWTQNEKLFF.

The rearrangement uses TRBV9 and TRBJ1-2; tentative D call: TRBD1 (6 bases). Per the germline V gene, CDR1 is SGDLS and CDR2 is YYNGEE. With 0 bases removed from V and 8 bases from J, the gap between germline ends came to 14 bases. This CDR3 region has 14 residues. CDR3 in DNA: TGTGCCAGCAGCGTAGACCCACAGGGAGGAGGCTACACCTTC. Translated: CASSVDPQGGGYTF.

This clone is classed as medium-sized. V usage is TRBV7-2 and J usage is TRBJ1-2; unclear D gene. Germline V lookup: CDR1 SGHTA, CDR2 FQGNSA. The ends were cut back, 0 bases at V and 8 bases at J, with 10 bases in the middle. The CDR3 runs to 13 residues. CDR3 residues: CASSLAQDRGYTF. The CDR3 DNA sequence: TGTGCCAGCAGCTTAGCGCAGGATCGGGGCTACACCTTC.

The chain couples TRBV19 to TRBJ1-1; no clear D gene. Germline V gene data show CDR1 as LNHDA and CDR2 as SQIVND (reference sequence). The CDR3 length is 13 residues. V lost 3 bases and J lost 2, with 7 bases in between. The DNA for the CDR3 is TGTGCCAGTAGTATCCGGGGAAACACTGAAGCTTTCTTT. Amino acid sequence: CASSIRGNTEAFF.

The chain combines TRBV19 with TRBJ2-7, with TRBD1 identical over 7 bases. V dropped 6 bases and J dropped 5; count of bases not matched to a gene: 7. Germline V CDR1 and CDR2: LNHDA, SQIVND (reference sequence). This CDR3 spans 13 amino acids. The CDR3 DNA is TGTGCCAGTAGAGGTTCAGGGGGAAACGAGCAGTACTTC. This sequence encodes CASRGSGGNEQYF.

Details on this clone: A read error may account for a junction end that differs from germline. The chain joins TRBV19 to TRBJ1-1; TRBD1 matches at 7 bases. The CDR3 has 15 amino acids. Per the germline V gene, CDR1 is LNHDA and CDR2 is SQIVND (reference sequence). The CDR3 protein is CASSTVQGMNTEAFF. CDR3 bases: TGTGCCAGTAGTACCGTACAGGGGATGAACACTGAGGCTTTCTTT.

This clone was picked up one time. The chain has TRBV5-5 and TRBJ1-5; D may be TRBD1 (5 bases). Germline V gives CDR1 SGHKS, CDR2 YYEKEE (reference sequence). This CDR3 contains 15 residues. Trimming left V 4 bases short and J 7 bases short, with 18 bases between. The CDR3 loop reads CASSPGGGIGQPQHF. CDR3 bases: TGTGCCAGCAGCCCCGGCGGGGGGATAGGACAGCCCCAGCATTTT.

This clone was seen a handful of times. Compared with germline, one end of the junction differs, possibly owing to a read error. CDR3 in amino acids: CASSVEARGVGAGNTIYF. The CDR3 DNA follows: TGTGCCAGCAGTGTAGAGGCCAGGGGAGTAGGGGCTGGAAACACCATATATTTT. This chain connects TRBV9 to TRBJ1-3; the D gene is possibly TRBD1 (6 bases). This CDR3 comprises 18 residues. CDR1 and CDR2 from the germline V gene are SGDLS and YYNGEE.

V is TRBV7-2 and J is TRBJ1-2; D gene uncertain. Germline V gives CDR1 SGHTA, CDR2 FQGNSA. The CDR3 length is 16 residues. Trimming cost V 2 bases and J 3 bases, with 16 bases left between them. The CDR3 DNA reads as TGTGCCAGCAGCTTACGCGGAGAAGCAGGAGACTATGGCTACACCTTC. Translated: CASSLRGEAGDYGYTF.

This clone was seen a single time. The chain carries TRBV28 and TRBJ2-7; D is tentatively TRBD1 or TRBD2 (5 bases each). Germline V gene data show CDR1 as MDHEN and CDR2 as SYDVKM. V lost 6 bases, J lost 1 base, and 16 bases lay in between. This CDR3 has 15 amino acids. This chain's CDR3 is CASRPDWTKSYEQYF. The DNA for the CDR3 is TGTGCCAGCAGGCCGGACTGGACAAAGTCCTACGAGCAGTACTTC.

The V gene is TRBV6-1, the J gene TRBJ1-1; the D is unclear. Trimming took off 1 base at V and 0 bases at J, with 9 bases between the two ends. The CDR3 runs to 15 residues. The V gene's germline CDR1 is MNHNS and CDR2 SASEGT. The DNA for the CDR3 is TGTGCCAGCAGTGAAGAGGGCGACATGAACACTGAAGCTTTCTTT. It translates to CASSEEGDMNTEAFF.

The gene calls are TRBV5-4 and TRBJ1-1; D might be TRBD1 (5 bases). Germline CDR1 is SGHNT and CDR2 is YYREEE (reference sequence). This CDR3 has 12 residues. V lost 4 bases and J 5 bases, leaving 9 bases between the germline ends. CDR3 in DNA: TGTGCCAGCAGCCCCGCAGGGACTGAAGCTTTCTTT. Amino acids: CASSPAGTEAFF.

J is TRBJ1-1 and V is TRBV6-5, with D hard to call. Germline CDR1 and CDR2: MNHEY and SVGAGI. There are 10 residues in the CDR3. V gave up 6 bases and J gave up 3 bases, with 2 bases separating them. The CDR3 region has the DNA TGTGCCAGCAGGGACACTGAAGCTTTCTTT. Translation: CASRDTEAFF.

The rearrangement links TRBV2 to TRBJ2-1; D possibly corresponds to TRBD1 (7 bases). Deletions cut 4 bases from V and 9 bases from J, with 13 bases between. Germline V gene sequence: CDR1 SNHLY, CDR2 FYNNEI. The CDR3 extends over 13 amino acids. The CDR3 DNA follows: TGTGCCAGCAGTGTTGACCAGGGGGGTGAGCAGTTCTTC. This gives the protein CASSVDQGGEQFF.